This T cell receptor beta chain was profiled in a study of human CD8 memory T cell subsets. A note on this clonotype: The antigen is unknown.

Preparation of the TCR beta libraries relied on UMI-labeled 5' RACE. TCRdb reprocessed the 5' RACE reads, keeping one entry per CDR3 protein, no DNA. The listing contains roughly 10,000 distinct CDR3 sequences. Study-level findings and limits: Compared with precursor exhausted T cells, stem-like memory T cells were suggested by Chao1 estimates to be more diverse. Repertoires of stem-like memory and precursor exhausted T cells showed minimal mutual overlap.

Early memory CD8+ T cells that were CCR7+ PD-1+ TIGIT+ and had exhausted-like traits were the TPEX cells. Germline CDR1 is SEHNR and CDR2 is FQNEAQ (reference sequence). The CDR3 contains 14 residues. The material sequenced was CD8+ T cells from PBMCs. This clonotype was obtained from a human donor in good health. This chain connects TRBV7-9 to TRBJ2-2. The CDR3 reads CASSLSVATGELFF.